This T cell receptor (beta chain) was recovered during a study of T cells in severe cutaneous drug reactions. Background on the study: Blister fluid/cells and PBMC came from acute- or recovery-stage patients.

TCR subtype-specific primers in iRepertoire multiplex PCR prepared libraries for bulk and single-cell sequencing. After re-calling the multiplex PCR reads, TCRdb lists one entry per CDR3 protein, DNA absent. Recorded for this sample: 7,000 or so distinct CDR3 sequences. By frequency, this clonotype is medium-sized. The antigen is unknown. Sequenced patients had Stevens-Johnson syndrome or toxic epidermal necrolysis caused by carbamazepine. Notes on the study in general: One public TCRbeta CDR3 appeared in all seven blister samples, averaging 13.57%. TRBV12-4 use rose strongly in carbamazepine-induced Stevens-Johnson syndrome or toxic epidermal necrolysis, averaging around 32% in blister cells and 4% to 6% in PBMC.

The CDR3 is 14 residues long. CDR1 and CDR2 (germline): MNHEY, SMNVEV (reference sequence). The sample was cells from a skin blister. This rearrangement joins TRBV27 to TRBJ2-7; the D call of TRBD1 rests on TCRdb alone, since no DNA is present to check it. The source is a human donor with toxic epidermal necrolysis, a severe cutaneous drug reaction. The CDR3 protein is CASSLGTASREQYF.